The T cell receptor (beta chain) under discussion was sequenced for a study of T cells in Graves' hyperthyroidism and ophthalmopathy. RNA transcripts yielded amplified TCR beta CDR3 regions. The HTBI primer set drove a first-round RT-PCR of the TCR CDR3. TCRdb ran MiXCR on the multiplex PCR reads and lists one entry per CDR3 protein. The repertoire holds about 590,000 distinct CDR3 sequences, approximately 15% seen once, with under 8% in the top ten. The CDR3 totals 15 residues. V was trimmed by 2 bases and J by 0 bases, leaving 11 bases between them. Germline CDR1 DFQATT, CDR2 SNEGSKA (reference sequence). Thyroid ultrasound and orbital computed tomography, with clinical symptoms and serum thyroxine and TRAb, informed diagnoses. Ten or more counts support this clonotype.

The chain joins TRBV20-1 to TRBJ2-1, with a possible D match to TRBD2 (6 bases). This clonotype was obtained from a woman aged 25-40 years with Graves' hyperthyroidism. Input material: blood. The CDR3 spells CSARMTRISYNEQFF. The CDR3 DNA is TGCAGTGCTAGAATGACTAGAATCTCCTACAATGAGCAGTTCTTC.